This T cell receptor (beta chain) came from a study of PD-1 and CTLA-4 blockade in melanoma. Sequencing used immunoSEQ multiplex PCR; TCRdb keeps in-frame clones, though not all of them. The table has more than 15,000 clones, 70% seen once. The length of the CDR3 is 13 residues. Looked up from germline, CDR1 is SNHLY and CDR2 is FYNNEI. V lost 6 bases and J lost 5, with 13 bases in between. This receptor was obtained from a human donor with melanoma. The chain is built from TRBV2 and TRBJ1-1, with a tentative D call TRBD1 (5 bases). The sequences come from CD8+ T cells from peripheral blood, collected from a patient given anti-PD-1 treatment. CDR3 sequence (DNA): TGTGCCAGCAGCCAAGCTGGGGCAACTGAAGCTTTCTTT. As protein: CASSQAGATEAFF.